The 32 T cell receptor beta chains reported below all come from one sample, sequenced in a study of shared clonotypes between healthy human individuals. This table comes from immunoSEQ multiplex PCR, and its TCRdb copy is limited to in-frame clones, with some not included. The table lists roughly 1 million clones, roughly 80% of them singletons. What was sequenced was memory CD4+ T cells sorted from blood. Subset indicated: CD45RA-negative fraction. The receptors stem from a man aged 18 to 29 in good health.

V is TRBV19 and J is TRBJ1-5; 9 positions agree with TRBD1. Germline CDR1 and CDR2: LNHDA and SQIVND (reference sequence). The CDR3 contains 16 residues. J was trimmed by 6 bases and V by 7 bases; bases with no gene match: 13. The CDR3 is CASTGTDRGWIQPQHF. The CDR3 DNA is TGTGCCAGTACCGGAACGGACAGGGGTTGGATTCAGCCCCAGCATTTT.

As to this clone: This sample includes further DNA sequences coding for the same CDR3. The V and J genes are TRBV19 and TRBJ1-6; D is uncertain. Trimming pared 3 bases from V and 7 bases from J, leaving 10 bases between. The germline CDR1 and CDR2 sequences are LNHDA and SQIVND (reference sequence). The CDR3 consists of 14 residues. The CDR3 spells CASSIRTENSPLHF. The CDR3, as DNA: TGTGCCAGTAGTATTCGCACAGAGAATTCACCCCTCCACTTT. Full variable domain (outside the CDR3, taken from reference TRBV19 and TRBJ1-6): DGGITQSPKYLFRKEGQNVTLSCEQNLNHDAMYWYRQDPGQGLRLIYYSQIVNDFQKGDIAEGYSVSREKKESFPLTVTSAQKNPTAFYLCASSIRTENSPLHFGNGTRLTVT.

The chain links TRBV30 to TRBJ1-1; 8 bases line up with TRBD1. The CDR3 has 14 residues. V lost 2 bases, J lost 5 bases, and 7 bases stayed unmatched. CDR1 and CDR2 (germline): GTSNPN, SVGIG (reference sequence). The chain's CDR3 is CAWSPQGQATEAFF. The CDR3 DNA reads TGTGCCTGGAGTCCGCAGGGACAGGCAACTGAAGCTTTCTTT.

The gene calls are TRBV6-6 and TRBJ2-1, with 12 bases aligning to TRBD1. J lost 8 bases, V lost 9 bases, and 8 bases had no gene match. This CDR3 has 14 residues. Germline V gives CDR1 MNHNY, CDR2 SVGAGI (reference sequence). The CDR3 nucleotides read TGTGCCAGTAACCAAGGGACAGGGGGCCATGAGCAGTTCTTC. Its translation is CASNQGTGGHEQFF.

This chain joins TRBV5-1 and TRBJ2-7; D is undetermined. CDR1 is SGHRS, CDR2 YFSETQ, per germline. The V end lost 3 bases, the J end lost 4 bases, and 23 bases lay between the germline ends. The CDR3 loop spans 17 amino acids. The CDR3 nucleotides are TGCGCCAGCAGCTCGAACGCGGACCCATACCTACCATACGAGCAGTACTTC. As protein: CASSSNADPYLPYEQYF.

The chain is built from TRBV19 and TRBJ2-7, with unresolved D. Trimming removed 6 bases at V and 4 bases at J, with 16 bases between. The CDR3 is 14 residues long. In germline, CDR1 is LNHDA, CDR2 SQIVND (reference sequence). The CDR3 DNA sequence: TGTGCCAGTAGCCTCAAGGCTGTATCTTACGAGCAGTACTTC. It translates to CASSLKAVSYEQYF. Supplemented by reference TRBV19 and TRBJ2-7, the full variable domain reads DGGITQSPKYLFRKEGQNVTLSCEQNLNHDAMYWYRQDPGQGLRLIYYSQIVNDFQKGDIAEGYSVSREKKESFPLTVTSAQKNPTAFYLCASSLKAVSYEQYFGPGTRLTVT.

The genes are TRBV6-5 and TRBJ1-5; 8 bases agree with TRBD1. Germline CDR1 and CDR2: MNHEY and SVGAGI. The junction had 8 bases not matched to a gene; V was cut back by 4 bases and J by 6 bases. This CDR3 comprises 15 residues. The chain's CDR3 is CASSWFTGGTQPQHF. CDR3 DNA sequence: TGTGCCAGCAGTTGGTTTACAGGGGGTACTCAGCCCCAGCATTTT.

V gene TRBV28 combines with J gene TRBJ1-1, with 7 bases aligning to TRBD1. The germline V gene has CDR1 MDHEN and CDR2 SYDVKM. V trimming: 6 bases; J trimming: 2 bases; junction bases outside the gene matches: 3. The CDR3 loop spans 13 amino acids. CDR3 bases: TGTGCCAGCAGGGACAGGCCTAACACTGAAGCTTTCTTT. The encoded protein is CASRDRPNTEAFF. The variable domain in full, completed from reference TRBV28 and TRBJ1-1, reads DVKVTQSSRYLVKRTGEKVFLECVQDMDHENMFWYRQDPGLGLRLIYFSYDVKMKEKGDIPEGYSVSREKKERFSLILESASTNQTSMYLCASRDRPNTEAFFGQGTRLTVV.

This chain joins TRBV6-5 and TRBJ2-2; 8 bases are shared with TRBD2. Trimming cost V 8 bases and J 3 bases; bases outside gene matches: 8. Germline values: CDR1 MNHEY, CDR2 SVGAGI. There are 15 residues in the CDR3. The CDR3 nucleotides are TGTGCCAGCTCCTCCGGGAGGGGCGACACCGGGGAGCTGTTTTTT. This codes for CASSSGRGDTGELFF.

This clone was observed a handful of times. The V and J genes are TRBV30 and TRBJ1-2, with 8 bases matching TRBD1. Per the germline V gene, CDR1 is GTSNPN and CDR2 is SVGIG (reference sequence). The V segment lost 1 base and the J segment 7 bases; nucleotides outside the gene matches: 2. The CDR3 length is 12 residues. CDR3 DNA: TGTGCCTGGAGTGCGCAGGGGGCTGGCTACACCTTC. This encodes CAWSAQGAGYTF.

Note on this clone: At one of its ends the junction is not consistent with the germline gene, which may arise from a read error. The sample contains more than one DNA sequence encoding this CDR3. J is TRBJ2-3 and V is TRBV4-3, with 8 bases identical to TRBD2. Germline V lookup: CDR1 LGHNA, CDR2 YSLEER. CDR3 size: 15 residues. CDR3 region: CASSRLAGSTDTQYF. In DNA, the CDR3 is TGCGCCAGCAGCCGCCTAGCGGGTAGCACAGATACGCAATATTTT.

The gene calls are TRBV19 and TRBJ1-4, with D maybe TRBD1 (5 bases). V dropped 3 bases and J dropped 0 bases, with 14 bases sitting between them. This CDR3 has 17 residues. Germline V gene sequence: CDR1 LNHDA, CDR2 SQIVND (reference sequence). The CDR3 sequence: CASSMGPGGATNEKLFF. As DNA, the CDR3 is TGTGCCAGTAGTATGGGGCCGGGCGGAGCAACTAATGAAAAACTGTTTTTT.

CDR3 nucleotides: TGTGCCAGCTCACTTTCCTCGGGACAGGGAGAGACCCAGTACTTC. Its protein product is CASSLSSGQGETQYF. This chain uses TRBV18 with TRBJ2-5; 9 bases are shared with TRBD1. In germline, CDR1 is KGHSH, CDR2 LQKENI. Unmatched junction bases numbered 7, after V lost 4 bases and J lost 4 bases. There are 15 residues in the CDR3. Drawing the rest from reference TRBV18 and TRBJ2-5, the complete variable domain is NAGVMQNPRHLVRRRGQEARLRCSPMKGHSHVYWYRQLPEEGLKFMVYLQKENIIDESGMPKERFSAEFPKEGPSILRIQQVVRGDSAAYFCASSLSSGQGETQYFGPGTRLLVL.

The chain joins TRBV6-1 to TRBJ1-4; D is unresolved. Germline values: CDR1 MNHNS, CDR2 SASEGT. V shed 2 bases and J shed 3 bases, with 16 bases lying between them. The CDR3 length is 17 residues. The CDR3 nucleotides read TGTGCCAGCAGTGAAATTTTAGAGGGCCGATCTAATGAAAAACTGTTTTTT. This gives the protein CASSEILEGRSNEKLFF.

This chain joins TRBV28 and TRBJ1-2; D perhaps matches TRBD1 (6 bases). The CDR3 covers 17 residues. The V end was cut by 3 bases, the J end by 4 bases, with 21 bases between. CDR1 is MDHEN, CDR2 SYDVKM, per germline. Written as DNA, the CDR3 is TGTGCCAGCAGTTTGGGGCTTTCCAGGGGTTACGGCTATGGCTACACCTTC. Protein sequence: CASSLGLSRGYGYGYTF.

This chain uses TRBV28 with TRBJ2-3, with D tentatively TRBD1 (7 bases). The CDR3 consists of 19 residues. Trimming removed 5 bases from V and 2 bases from J, with 26 bases in between. Germline loops: CDR1 MDHEN, CDR2 SYDVKM. DNA for the CDR3: TGTGCCAGCAGTGAGGGGACTTACAGGGGCCGTCAAATCACAGATACGCAGTATTTT. It specifies CASSEGTYRGRQITDTQYF.

The chain has TRBV5-4 and TRBJ2-7, with D tentatively TRBD1 (5 bases). Trimming shortened V by 0 bases and J by 0 bases, and 10 bases separated the two germline ends. CDR3 length equals 15 residues. Germline-derived CDR1 and CDR2 are SGHNT and YYREEE (reference sequence). CDR3 protein: CASSLAYGASYEQYF. As DNA, the CDR3 is TGTGCCAGCAGCTTGGCTTATGGGGCCTCCTACGAGCAGTACTTC.

On this clone: A far larger clone is just one base off, so this is likely a read error. Additional DNA sequences in this sample encode the identical CDR3. CDR3 region: CASSLDLNTEAFF. The DNA of the CDR3 is TGTGCCAGCAGCTTAGATCTGAACACTGAAGCTTTCTTT. V gene TRBV11-2 combines with J gene TRBJ1-1; D is ambiguous. Trimming pared 0 bases from V and 0 bases from J, leaving 2 bases between. Germline CDR1 SGHAT, CDR2 FQNNGV. The CDR3 loop spans 13 amino acids.

V is TRBV10-3 and J is TRBJ2-7; no clear D gene. The CDR3 has 13 amino acids. Germline V gene lookup returns CDR1 ENHRY and CDR2 SYGVKD. V was clipped by 6 bases and J by 0 bases, with 9 bases between them. In nucleotides, the CDR3 is TGTGCCATCAGGGTTTCTAGCTCCTACGAGCAGTACTTC. This gives the protein CAIRVSSSYEQYF.

This clone was seen just once. The chain links TRBV19 to TRBJ2-7; weak D call: TRBD1 (5 bases). This CDR3 has 14 amino acids. With 6 bases removed from V and 2 bases from J, the gap between germline ends came to 14 bases. CDR1 is LNHDA and CDR2 is SQIVND in the germline V gene (reference sequence). CDR3 sequence reads: CASSGGATAYEQYF. The CDR3 bases are TGTGCCAGTAGCGGTGGGGCCACCGCCTACGAGCAGTACTTC.

CDR3 region: CASSLRGDESSPLHF. CDR3 nucleotides: TGTGCCAGCAGCTTAAGAGGGGACGAGTCTTCACCCCTCCACTTT. The chain recombines TRBV7-3 with TRBJ1-6, with D perhaps TRBD1 (5 bases). V lost 1 base and J 9 bases, leaving 13 bases between the germline ends. The CDR3 consists of 15 residues. Per the germline V gene, CDR1 is SGHTA and CDR2 is FQGTGA.

Details on this clone: Other DNA sequences in the sample encode the same CDR3. The chain joins TRBV19 to TRBJ1-2; the D gene is possibly TRBD1 (5 bases). The CDR3 sequence is 15 residues long. CDR1 is LNHDA, CDR2 SQIVND, per germline (reference sequence). The V end lost 3 bases, the J end lost 2 bases, and 13 bases lay between the germline ends. CDR3 sequence (DNA): TGTGCCAGTAGTATTCAGGGCGGAGGAAACTATGGCTACACCTTC. Protein sequence: CASSIQGGGNYGYTF.

This chain links TRBV28 with TRBJ2-2, with D perhaps TRBD2 (6 bases). Germline lookup yields CDR1 MDHEN and CDR2 SYDVKM. CDR3 size: 16 residues. Between the trimmed V and J ends, which lost 3 bases and 3 bases, there was a span of 14 bases. This CDR3 reads CASSLTLRGYTGELFF. The CDR3 bases are TGTGCCAGCAGTTTGACGCTGCGGGGCTACACCGGGGAGCTGTTTTTT.

The chain employs TRBV25-1 and TRBJ2-4, with 7 bases fitting TRBD2. Per the germline V gene, CDR1 is MGHDK and CDR2 is SYGVNS. With 6 bases clipped from V and 0 bases from J, the junction kept 8 bases outside the gene matches. This CDR3 region has 16 residues. The CDR3 loop reads CASSSGGGVAKNIQYF. The DNA for the CDR3 is TGTGCCAGCAGCAGCGGTGGGGGGGTAGCCAAAAACATTCAGTACTTC.

A note on this clone: At the DNA level, this CDR3 is encoded by other sequences in the same sample as well. CDR3 coding DNA: TGTGCCAGCAGCTTGAGGGGGGCCGGGGAGACCCAGTACTTC. It is translated as CASSLRGAGETQYF. V and J are TRBV7-8 and TRBJ2-5, with D perhaps being TRBD1 or TRBD2 (6 bases each). Germline V CDR1 and CDR2: SGHVS, FQNEAQ. There are 14 residues in the CDR3. The ends were cut back, 3 bases at V and 5 bases at J, with 13 bases in the middle.

The chain has TRBV15 and TRBJ2-3; 7 bases align to TRBD1. Germline assignment: CDR1 LNHNV and CDR2 YYDKDF (reference sequence). The CDR3 runs to 15 residues. V lost 3 bases and J lost 0; bases outside the gene matches: 3. CDR3 in amino acids: CATSRGTVSTDTQYF. CDR3 sequence (DNA): TGTGCCACCAGCAGGGGGACAGTTAGCACAGATACGCAGTATTTT.

The genes are TRBV4-3 and TRBJ2-1; 7 bases map to TRBD2. The J segment lost 3 bases and the V segment lost 2 bases, leaving 4 bases of the junction unmatched. This CDR3 has 15 residues. Germline CDR1 is LGHNA and CDR2 is YSLEER. CDR3 coding DNA: TGCGCCAGCAGCCAACGCGGGAGTGGCTACAATGAGCAGTTCTTC. It is translated as CASSQRGSGYNEQFF.

V is TRBV7-6 and J is TRBJ1-1; D is undetermined. CDR1 and CDR2 from the germline V gene are SGHVS and FNYEAQ. The ends were cut back, 2 bases at V and 2 bases at J, with 6 bases in the middle. This CDR3 contains 13 residues. The CDR3 nucleotides read TGTGCCAGCAGCTTAAGCAGTAACACTGAAGCTTTCTTT. It specifies CASSLSSNTEAFF.

This clone has just a few counts. The V and J genes are TRBV18 and TRBJ2-4; TRBD1 agrees at 7 bases. The CDR3 totals 16 residues. V was clipped by 3 bases and J by 0 bases; unmatched bases: 5. Germline-derived CDR1 and CDR2 are KGHSH and LQKENI. This CDR3 is CASSPGTAIAKNIQYF. The CDR3 DNA is TGTGCCAGCTCACCCGGGACAGCGATAGCCAAAAACATTCAGTACTTC.

This clone has more than one count but fewer than ten. Germline and junction disagree at one end, which may indicate a read error. This chain uses TRBV2 with TRBJ2-1; 9 nucleotides match TRBD2. CDR3 length: 16 residues. Germline lookup yields CDR1 SNHLY and CDR2 FYNNEI. This CDR3 reads CASSGASGRPYSEQFF. For the CDR3, the DNA is TGTGCCAGCAGTGGGGCAAGCGGGAGGCCTTACAGTGAGCAGTTCTTC.

This clone was observed a few times. V gene TRBV18 combines with J gene TRBJ1-2; a possible D gene is TRBD1 (6 bases). Germline CDR1 and CDR2: KGHSH and LQKENI. The CDR3 sequence is 14 residues long. The V and J ends lost 2 bases and 6 bases respectively, with 13 bases between them. The CDR3 bases are TGTGCCAGCTCACCAAACAGGGCGGTGAATGGCTACACCTTC. This translates into CASSPNRAVNGYTF.

V gene TRBV19 combines with J gene TRBJ2-5; 8 bases map to TRBD1. Germline V gene data show CDR1 as LNHDA and CDR2 as SQIVND (reference sequence). The V segment lost 7 bases and the J segment 4 bases; nucleotides outside the gene matches: 5. The CDR3 has 13 amino acids. The CDR3 loop reads CASKVRGRETQYF. The CDR3, as DNA: TGTGCCAGTAAAGTCAGGGGGCGAGAGACCCAGTACTTC.